This T cell receptor (beta chain) is drawn from a study of blood T cell repertoires in COVID-19. Sequenced by immunoSEQ multiplex PCR; TCRdb stores in-frame clones only, minus some. The repertoire holds roughly 100,000 clones, approximately 80% seen once, with roughly 15% in the top ten. The germline CDR1 and CDR2 sequences are MNHEY and SVGAGI. This CDR3 is 14 amino acids long. The V end lost 6 bases, the J end lost 1 base, and 12 bases lay between the germline ends. This chain connects TRBV6-5 to TRBJ1-1; no clear D gene. This receptor was obtained from a woman of 80 years or more with acute or convalescent COVID-19. The specimen sequenced was peripheral blood. CDR3 loop: CASRRNERNTEAFF. In nucleotides, the CDR3 is TGTGCCAGCAGGCGCAACGAACGGAACACTGAAGCTTTCTTT.